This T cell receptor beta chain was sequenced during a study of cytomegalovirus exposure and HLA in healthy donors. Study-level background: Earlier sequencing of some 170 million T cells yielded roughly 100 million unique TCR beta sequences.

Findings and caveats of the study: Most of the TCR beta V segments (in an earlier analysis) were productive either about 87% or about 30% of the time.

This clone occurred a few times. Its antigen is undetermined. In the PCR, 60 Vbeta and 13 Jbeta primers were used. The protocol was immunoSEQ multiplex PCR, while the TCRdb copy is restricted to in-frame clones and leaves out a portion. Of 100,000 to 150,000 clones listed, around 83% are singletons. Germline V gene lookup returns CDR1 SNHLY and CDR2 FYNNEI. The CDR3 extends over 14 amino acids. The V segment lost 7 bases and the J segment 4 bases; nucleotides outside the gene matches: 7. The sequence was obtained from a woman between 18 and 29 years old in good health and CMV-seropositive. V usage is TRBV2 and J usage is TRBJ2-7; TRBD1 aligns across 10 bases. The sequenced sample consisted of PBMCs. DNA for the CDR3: TGTGCCAGCATTTACGGGGACAGGGGATACGAGCAGTACTTC. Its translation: CASIYGDRGYEQYF.